This T cell receptor beta chain was captured by sequencing in a study of CD8 T cells in ankylosing spondylitis. Study results and caveats: Seemingly characteristic of ankylosing spondylitis blood was a TCR beta motif consisting of roughly 8 highly homologous variants. Relatively scarce in peripheral blood, disease-linked clones were CD8+.

It was by quantitative 5'-RACE with molecular barcodes that TCR beta libraries were made. One entry per CDR3 protein results from TCRdb running MiXCR on the 5' RACE reads. The data show some 150,000 distinct CDR3 sequences, around 45% seen once. A note on this clonotype: Its antigen is undetermined.

This CDR3 has 15 amino acids. V dropped 2 bases and J dropped 0 bases, with 9 bases sitting between them. The chain links TRBV12-3 or TRBV12-4 to TRBJ2-3, with D possibly being TRBD1 (6 bases). The TCR sequence derives from a male donor with ankylosing spondylitis. Sequencing was performed on synovial fluid, either unsorted or a sorted T cell fraction (not recorded which). As DNA, the CDR3 is TGTGCCAGCAGTTTACTAGGGGGTAGCACAGATACGCAGTATTTT. This gives the protein CASSLLGGSTDTQYF.